This T cell receptor (beta chain) is from a study of blood T cell repertoires in COVID-19 (dated by TCRdb to about 2020). Turning to the overall study: Collaborator samples came from the United States, Italy and Spain and covered acute and convalescent phases of COVID-19. The prospective study material was composed of cDNA or gDNA derived from T cells, B-cell-depleted T cells, or PBMCs. The dataset comprised deeply sampled blood TCRbeta repertoires from subjects exposed to, actively infected with, or recovered from COVID-19. A freely available public database, intended as a resource for researchers studying the immune response to SARS-CoV-2, is where the repertoires were released. Samples were obtained from the ongoing ImmuneRACE study (first 160 participants) and from about 1,300 subjects provided by 6 global collaborators. A de-identified subject ID, COVID-19 status, age in years and sex were almost always included in the sample metadata. Where available, HLA class I and class II types were taken from metadata supplied by the sample provider and were not determined by assay-based typing.

Broader findings and caveats from the paper: The amount of clinical and demographic metadata varied by source and participant and was provided uncurated.

Participants in the prospective study were enrolled through a virtual design, were aged roughly 18 to 90 years, and lived in approximately 25 United States geographic areas. To assign participants to cohorts, the prospective study relied on clinical history that participants themselves reported in a screening survey and a study questionnaire. In the prospective study, mobile phlebotomists collected whole blood, serum and a nasopharyngeal or oropharyngeal swab from each participant. Additional blood draws and questionnaires over a roughly two-month period could optionally be provided by prospective study participants. Before DNA extraction, prospective study blood samples were shipped either frozen or at room temperature. Trimming costs V 4 bases and J 9 bases, and their ends lie 13 bases apart. Reading the germline V gene gives CDR1 SGHDN and CDR2 FVKESK. Including cysteine and phenylalanine, the CDR3 has 13 amino acids. CDR3 DNA only is kept here, 39 bases in frame from base 1.

Turning to this clone: No cognate antigen has been identified for it. No base qualities exist here, and no much larger clone lies one base off it.

TCRbeta CDR3 regions were amplified from genomic DNA using the immunoSEQ Assay, a bias-controlled multiplex PCR. On the authors' methods: The number of nucleated cells in each sample was estimated by amplification of reference gene primers within the assay. To quantify the absolute abundance of each unique TCRbeta CDR3 rearrangement, sequence reads were collapsed and filtered. For each sample, productive Simpson clonality was calculated as the square root of Simpson's diversity index across productive rearrangements. TCRdb holds this immuneACCESS table with in-frame rearrangements only. Some clones are missing; in checked studies, unresolved V genes explain under half, and the rest has no known cause. V, J and clone size are taken as reported in that table, and D and trimming were inferred from the DNA itself. In this sample the table shows 400,000 or so clones, 88% of which occur a single time. Around 1.9% of the sample is in the top ten clones.

In this chain, TRBV14 is recombined with TRBJ1-5; matching of 6 bases hints at TRBD1 as the D gene. This receptor was taken from a woman in her 40s with acute COVID-19. The sample taken for sequencing was PBMCs or T cells enriched from blood (not recorded which). The DNA reads TGTGCCAGCAGCCTAAGGGGAGGGGGGCCCCAGCATTTT. This is translated as CASSLRGGGPQHF. Full variable domain (CDR3 extended with the reference TRBV14 and TRBJ1-5 proteins): EAGVTQFPSHSVIEKGQTVTLRCDPISGHDNLYWYRRVMGKEIKFLLHFVKESKQDESGMPNNRFLAERTGGTYSTLKVQPAELEDSGVYFCASSLRGGGPQHFGDGTRLSIL.